Presented here are 15 T cell receptor beta chains from one specimen sequenced in a study of shared clonotypes between healthy human individuals. The naive CD8 subset, CD45RO-negative cells positively selected for CCR7, excluded terminally differentiated effector memory CD45RA+ cells. Profiling relied on immunoSEQ multiplex PCR, and the TCRdb table lists in-frame clones only, not all of them. The sample has millions of clones; roughly 94% are singletons. Source material: naive CD8+ T cells sorted from blood. All receptors come from a young man in good health.

V usage is TRBV27 and J usage is TRBJ2-7, with TRBD1 matching 9 bases. CDR1 and CDR2 (germline): MNHEY, SMNVEV (reference sequence). This CDR3 is built from 14 residues. J lost 7 bases, V lost 5 bases, and 9 bases had no gene match. CDR3 residues: CASSMGQGLREQYF. CDR3 DNA: TGTGCCAGCAGTATGGGACAGGGACTGAGGGAGCAGTACTTC.

This chain uses TRBV7-9 with TRBJ2-5; the match to TRBD1 covers 9 bases. The CDR3 length is 15 residues. Germline lookup yields CDR1 SEHNR and CDR2 FQNEAQ (reference sequence). V was pared by 5 bases and J by 5 bases, with 9 bases of the junction left unmatched. CDR3 amino acids: CASSSIGQGWETQYF. CDR3 DNA sequence: TGTGCCAGCAGCAGTATAGGACAGGGGTGGGAGACCCAGTACTTC.

The chain employs TRBV4-1 and TRBJ2-7; TRBD1 matches at 7 bases. Germline loops: CDR1 MGHRA, CDR2 YSYEKL. This CDR3 region has 17 residues. After removal of 2 bases from V and 2 bases from J, the junction contained 12 bases not matched to a gene. The chain's CDR3 is CASSQQDGQDLTYEQYF. The CDR3 nucleotides are TGCGCCAGCAGCCAACAAGATGGACAGGACCTTACCTACGAGCAGTACTTC.

The V and J genes are TRBV4-1 and TRBJ1-5, with D hard to call. Germline V gives CDR1 MGHRA, CDR2 YSYEKL. Trimming took 4 bases from V and 4 from J, leaving 14 bases between them. The CDR3 is 15 residues long. The CDR3 region has the DNA TGCGCCAGCAGCCTACGTCAGGCTCTGAATCAGCCCCAGCATTTT. Translation gives CASSLRQALNQPQHF.

The chain recombines TRBV14 with TRBJ1-4, with 9 bases aligning to TRBD1. CDR3 length: 19 amino acids. Per the germline V gene, CDR1 is SGHDN and CDR2 is FVKESK. Unmatched junction bases numbered 12, after V lost 4 bases and J lost 0 bases. CDR3 sequence reads: CASSLAGTGILATNEKLFF. The CDR3 DNA reads as TGTGCCAGCAGCCTCGCCGGGACAGGGATCCTTGCAACTAATGAAAAACTGTTTTTT.

This clone was found once. The chain recombines TRBV28 with TRBJ1-1; D is possibly TRBD1 (6 bases). In germline, CDR1 is MDHEN, CDR2 SYDVKM. V shed 6 bases and J shed 5 bases, with 13 bases lying between them. The CDR3 consists of 13 residues. CDR3 nucleotide sequence: TGTGCCAGCAGGTTACAGGGAAGGACTGAAGCTTTCTTT. Translating it yields CASRLQGRTEAFF. The full variable domain, with the rest looked up from reference TRBV28 and TRBJ1-1, is DVKVTQSSRYLVKRTGEKVFLECVQDMDHENMFWYRQDPGLGLRLIYFSYDVKMKEKGDIPEGYSVSREKKERFSLILESASTNQTSMYLCASRLQGRTEAFFGQGTRLTVV.

V is TRBV4-3 and J is TRBJ2-2; D unresolved. This CDR3 spans 14 amino acids. V was shortened by 0 bases and J by 6 bases, with 8 bases between the two germline ends. The V gene's germline CDR1 is LGHNA and CDR2 YSLEER. CDR3 sequence: CASSQEPRPGELFF. The CDR3 nucleotides are TGCGCCAGCAGCCAAGAACCTAGACCCGGGGAGCTGTTTTTT.

The genes are TRBV19 and TRBJ2-7, with D perhaps TRBD2 (6 bases). The CDR3 extends over 14 amino acids. Germline CDR1 and CDR2: LNHDA and SQIVND (reference sequence). Trimming shortened V by 5 bases and J by 2 bases, and 13 bases separated the two germline ends. This CDR3 reads CASSSRESAYEQYF. CDR3 sequence (DNA): TGTGCCAGTAGTTCTCGGGAGTCCGCCTACGAGCAGTACTTC.

The chain has TRBV29-1 and TRBJ2-3; 9 bases are shared with TRBD1. Trimming removed 4 bases from V and 1 base from J; junction bases left unmatched: 6. The CDR3 consists of 15 residues. Germline values: CDR1 SQVTM, CDR2 ANQGSEA. The CDR3 nucleotides are TGCAGCGTTGGGGCCGGGACAGGGCGCACAGATACGCAGTATTTT. Protein product: CSVGAGTGRTDTQYF.

In the case of this clone: This sample includes further DNA sequences coding for the same CDR3. V and J are TRBV11-3 and TRBJ2-1; 8 positions agree with TRBD2. CDR3 size: 15 residues. Trimming at V came to 4 bases and at J to 3 bases, leaving 5 bases not matched to a gene. Germline-derived CDR1 and CDR2 are SGHNT and YENEEA. This CDR3 reads CASSSLAGGYNEQFF. CDR3 nucleotides: TGTGCCAGCAGCTCCCTGGCGGGAGGCTACAATGAGCAGTTCTTC.

The chain has TRBV4-1 and TRBJ2-3; D unresolved. Germline V gene sequence: CDR1 MGHRA, CDR2 YSYEKL. Trimming stripped 0 bases from V and 3 bases from J, with 7 bases between. The CDR3 extends over 14 amino acids. This chain's CDR3 is CASSQDLQTDTQYF. For the CDR3, the DNA is TGCGCCAGCAGCCAAGATCTACAGACAGATACGCAGTATTTT.

The table lists this clone with a count of one. This chain's CDR3 is CASSLETVAEAFF. DNA of the CDR3: TGTGCCAGCAGCTTAGAAACAGTTGCAGAAGCTTTCTTT. This chain uses TRBV11-2 with TRBJ1-1, with D hard to call. The V gene lost 0 bases and the J gene lost 8 bases, with 10 bases spanning the gap. The germline CDR1 and CDR2 sequences are SGHAT and FQNNGV. The CDR3 sequence is 13 residues long.

The chain links TRBV5-8 to TRBJ1-1; D is uncertain. Trimming pared 1 base from V and 3 bases from J, leaving 13 bases between. This CDR3 region has 15 residues. CDR1 and CDR2 from the germline V gene are SGHTS and YDEGEE. In DNA form, the CDR3 reads TGTGCCAGCAGCTTGCCCCCGGCAGTGGACACTGAAGCTTTCTTT. Translated: CASSLPPAVDTEAFF.

Written as DNA, the CDR3 is TGTGCCAGCAGCTTAGAAGCGGCGACCTACAATGAGCAGTTCTTC. It specifies CASSLEAATYNEQFF. The rearrangement joins TRBV13 to TRBJ2-1, with a weak D call TRBD2 (5 bases). CDR1 and CDR2 (germline): PRHDT, FYEKMQ (reference sequence). V was pared by 1 base and J by 2 bases, with 9 bases between. The CDR3 sequence is 15 residues long.

V is TRBV20-1 and J is TRBJ1-1; 9 bases are a match to TRBD1. Germline loops: CDR1 DFQATT, CDR2 SNEGSKA (reference sequence). After removal of 6 bases from V and 9 bases from J, the junction contained 5 bases not matched to a gene. The CDR3 sequence is 11 residues long. The CDR3 DNA sequence: TGCAGTGCCTCCGACAGGGGGAAAGCTTTCTTT. As protein: CSASDRGKAFF.